The T cell receptor beta chain under discussion was sequenced for a study of T cell responses to AZD1222 COVID-19 vaccine. The study's findings and limits: Spike-specific TCR repertoires showed rising breadth and depth after two AZD1222 doses. Repertoire sampling was restricted to post-peak T cell response timepoints. Donor demographics were predominantly white British with a female majority; clonal diversity may be underestimated.

As concerns this clone: What it binds is unknown.

Pooling of second doses given at about 4 or about 12 weeks was done. The data were produced by immunoSEQ multiplex PCR, yet TCRdb's version contains in-frame clones alone and is incomplete. The top ten hold just over 8% of the sample, which has around 99,000 clones, roughly 90% seen once. Trimming at V came to 1 base and at J to 8 bases, leaving 8 bases not matched to a gene. The CDR3 totals 16 residues. The V gene's germline CDR1 is KGHDR and CDR2 SFDVKD. V is TRBV24-1 and J is TRBJ2-1, with 9 bases that match TRBD2. This TCR was recovered from an adult who received the AZD1222 COVID-19 vaccine. The input for sequencing was peripheral blood, taken 28 days after the second AZD1222 dose. CDR3: CATSDLASGIKDEQFF. DNA of the CDR3: TGTGCCACCAGTGATTTAGCTAGCGGGATAAAGGATGAGCAGTTCTTC.